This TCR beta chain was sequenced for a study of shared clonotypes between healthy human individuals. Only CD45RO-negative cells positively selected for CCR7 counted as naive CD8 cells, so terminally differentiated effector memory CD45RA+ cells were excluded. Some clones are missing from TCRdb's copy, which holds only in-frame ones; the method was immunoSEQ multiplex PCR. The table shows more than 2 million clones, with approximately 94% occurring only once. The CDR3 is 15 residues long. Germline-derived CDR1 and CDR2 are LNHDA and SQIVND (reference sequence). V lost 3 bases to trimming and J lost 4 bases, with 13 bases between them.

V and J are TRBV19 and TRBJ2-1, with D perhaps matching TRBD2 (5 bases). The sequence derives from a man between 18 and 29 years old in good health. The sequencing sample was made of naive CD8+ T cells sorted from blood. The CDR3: CASSIGERLYNEQFF. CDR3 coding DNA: TGTGCCAGTAGTATCGGGGAACGACTGTACAATGAGCAGTTCTTC. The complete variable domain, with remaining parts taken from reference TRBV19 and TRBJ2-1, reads DGGITQSPKYLFRKEGQNVTLSCEQNLNHDAMYWYRQDPGQGLRLIYYSQIVNDFQKGDIAEGYSVSREKKESFPLTVTSAQKNPTAFYLCASSIGERLYNEQFFGPGTRLTVL.